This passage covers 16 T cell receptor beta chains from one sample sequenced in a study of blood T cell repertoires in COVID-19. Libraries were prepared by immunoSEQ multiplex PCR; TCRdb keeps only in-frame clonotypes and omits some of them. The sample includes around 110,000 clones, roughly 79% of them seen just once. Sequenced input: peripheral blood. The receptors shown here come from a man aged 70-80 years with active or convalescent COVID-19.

This CDR3 is CASSIRVDGYTF. The CDR3 DNA follows: TGTGCCAGTAGTATCCGGGTTGATGGCTACACCTTC. The J gene is TRBJ1-2, the V gene TRBV19, with D hard to call. CDR3 length: 12 residues. The germline V gene has CDR1 LNHDA and CDR2 SQIVND (reference sequence). Trimming left V 3 bases short and J 6 bases short, with 8 bases between.

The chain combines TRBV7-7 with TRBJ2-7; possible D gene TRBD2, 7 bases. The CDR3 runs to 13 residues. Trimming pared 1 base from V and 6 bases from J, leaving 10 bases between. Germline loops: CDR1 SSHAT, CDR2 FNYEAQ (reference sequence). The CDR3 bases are TGTGCCAGCAGCTTAGGTAGGGGGGGCGAGCAGTACTTC. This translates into CASSLGRGGEQYF.

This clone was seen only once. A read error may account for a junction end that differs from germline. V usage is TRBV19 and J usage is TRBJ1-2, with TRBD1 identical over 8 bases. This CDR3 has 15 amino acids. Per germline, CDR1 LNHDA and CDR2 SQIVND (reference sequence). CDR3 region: CANSIIGTGDYGYTF. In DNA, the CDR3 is TGTGCCAATAGTATTATTGGGACAGGAGACTATGGCTACACCTTC.

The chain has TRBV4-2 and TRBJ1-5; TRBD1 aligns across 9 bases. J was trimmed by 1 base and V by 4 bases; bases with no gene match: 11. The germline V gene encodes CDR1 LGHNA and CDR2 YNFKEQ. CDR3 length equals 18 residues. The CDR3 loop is CASSLGTGSPFSNQPQHF. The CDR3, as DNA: TGTGCCAGCAGCCTTGGGACAGGGTCACCTTTCAGCAATCAGCCCCAGCATTTT.

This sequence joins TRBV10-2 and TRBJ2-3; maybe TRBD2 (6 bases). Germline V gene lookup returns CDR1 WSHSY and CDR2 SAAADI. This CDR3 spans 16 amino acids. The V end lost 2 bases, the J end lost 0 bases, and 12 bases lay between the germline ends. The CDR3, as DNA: TGCGCCAGCAGTGAGCCGGAGCGGGTTAGCACAGATACGCAGTATTTT. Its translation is CASSEPERVSTDTQYF.

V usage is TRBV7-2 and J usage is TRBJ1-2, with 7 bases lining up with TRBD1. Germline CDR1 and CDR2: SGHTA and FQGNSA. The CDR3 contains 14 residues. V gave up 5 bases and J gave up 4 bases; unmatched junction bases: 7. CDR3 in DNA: TGTGCCAGCAGCCCGAAGACAGGGATCTATGGCTACACCTTC. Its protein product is CASSPKTGIYGYTF.

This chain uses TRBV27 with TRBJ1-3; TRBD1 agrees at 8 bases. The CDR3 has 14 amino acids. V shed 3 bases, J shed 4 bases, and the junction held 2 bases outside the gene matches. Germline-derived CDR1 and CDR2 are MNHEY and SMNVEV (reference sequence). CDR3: CASSFQGAGNTIYF. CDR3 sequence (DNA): TGTGCCAGCAGTTTCCAGGGGGCCGGAAACACCATATATTTT.

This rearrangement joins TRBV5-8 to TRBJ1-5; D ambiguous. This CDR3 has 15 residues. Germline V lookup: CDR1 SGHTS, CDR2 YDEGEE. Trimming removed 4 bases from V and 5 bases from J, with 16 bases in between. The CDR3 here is CASSPYGGRDQPQHF. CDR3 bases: TGTGCCAGCAGCCCTTACGGAGGGCGGGATCAGCCCCAGCATTTT.

The CDR3 nucleotides are TGTGCCAGCAGCTTACTCGGCGGTAATCAGCCCCAGCATTTT. This translates into CASSLLGGNQPQHF. The J gene is TRBJ1-5, the V gene TRBV7-2; D is unresolved. V lost 2 bases and J 4 bases, leaving 9 bases between the germline ends. The length of the CDR3 is 14 residues. The V gene's germline CDR1 is SGHTA and CDR2 FQGNSA.

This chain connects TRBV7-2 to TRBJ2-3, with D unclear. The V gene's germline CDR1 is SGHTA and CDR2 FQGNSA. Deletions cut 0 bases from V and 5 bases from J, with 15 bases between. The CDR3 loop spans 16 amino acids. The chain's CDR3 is CASSLAAAGGQDTQYF. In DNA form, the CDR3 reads TGTGCCAGCAGCTTAGCCGCGGCTGGCGGTCAAGATACGCAGTATTTT.

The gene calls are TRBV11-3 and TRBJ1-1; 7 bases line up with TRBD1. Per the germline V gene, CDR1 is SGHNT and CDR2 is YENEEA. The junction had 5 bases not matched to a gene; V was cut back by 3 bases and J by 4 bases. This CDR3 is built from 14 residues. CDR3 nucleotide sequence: TGTGCCAGCAGCTTTACAGGGGTACTCACTGAAGCTTTCTTT. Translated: CASSFTGVLTEAFF.

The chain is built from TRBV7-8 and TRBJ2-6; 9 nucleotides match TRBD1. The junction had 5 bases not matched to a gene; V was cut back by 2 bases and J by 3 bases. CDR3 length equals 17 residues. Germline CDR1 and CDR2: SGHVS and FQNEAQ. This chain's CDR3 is CASSLLGQGVGANVLTF. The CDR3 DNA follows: TGTGCCAGCAGCTTACTGGGACAGGGTGTTGGGGCCAACGTCCTGACTTTC. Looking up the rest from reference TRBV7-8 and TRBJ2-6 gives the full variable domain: GAGVSQSPRYKVAKRGQDVALRCDPISGHVSLFWYQQALGQGPEFLTYFQNEAQLDKSGLPSDRFFAERPEGSVSTLKIQRTQQEDSAVYLCASSLLGQGVGANVLTFGAGSRLTVL.

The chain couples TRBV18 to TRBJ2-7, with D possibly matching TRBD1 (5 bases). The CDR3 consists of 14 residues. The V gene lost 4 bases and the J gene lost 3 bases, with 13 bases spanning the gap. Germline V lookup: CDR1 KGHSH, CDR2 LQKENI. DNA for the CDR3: TGTGCCAGCTCACAAAATTACCAGGGCTACGAGCAGTACTTC. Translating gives CASSQNYQGYEQYF.

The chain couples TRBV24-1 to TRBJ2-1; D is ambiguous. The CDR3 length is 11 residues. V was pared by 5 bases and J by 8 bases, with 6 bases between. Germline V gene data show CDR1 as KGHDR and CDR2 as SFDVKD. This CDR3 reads CATSARHEQFF. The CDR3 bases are TGTGCCACCAGTGCTCGTCATGAGCAGTTCTTC.

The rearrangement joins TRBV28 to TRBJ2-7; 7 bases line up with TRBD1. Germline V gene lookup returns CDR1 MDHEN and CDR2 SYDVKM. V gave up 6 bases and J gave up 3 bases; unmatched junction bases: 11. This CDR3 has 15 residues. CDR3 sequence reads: CASRKPGQINYEQYF. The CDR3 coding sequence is TGTGCCAGCAGAAAACCGGGACAGATTAACTACGAGCAGTACTTC.

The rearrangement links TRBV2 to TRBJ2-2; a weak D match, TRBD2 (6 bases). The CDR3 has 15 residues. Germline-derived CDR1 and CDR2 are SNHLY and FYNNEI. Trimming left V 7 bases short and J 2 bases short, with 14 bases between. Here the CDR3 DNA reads TGTGCCAGCACTCGGGACTTTTCAAACACCGGGGAGCTGTTTTTT. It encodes CASTRDFSNTGELFF.